The clone carrying this T cell receptor beta chain was detected many times. No antigen is known for it. Germline CDR1 is SEHNR and CDR2 is FQNEAQ (reference sequence). The germline V and J ends were trimmed by 5 bases and 4 bases, with 6 bases remaining between them. The CDR3 length is 11 residues. The sample comes from a study of T-cell reconstitution after alpha-beta-depleted transplantation in children. Notes on the study in general: By about two months after transplant, alpha-beta T cells reportedly arose from several hundred graft clones that had expanded. Newly made T cells mostly supplied T-cell counts and diversity one year after transplant.

Unique molecular identifiers were used in preparing the TCRbeta library. TCRdb reanalysed the PCR reads using MiXCR and keeps one entry per CDR3 protein. Here the sample spans about 58,000 distinct CDR3 sequences, approximately 46% being singletons. The sample in question was PBMCs, mostly from graft donor cells, obtained 360 days after TCRalphabeta/CD19-depleted stem cell transplant. This clonotype was obtained from a male patient between 10 and 17 years old who had a stem cell transplant for acute lymphoblastic leukemia, so the T cells may come from the graft donor. The chain employs TRBV7-9 and TRBJ2-7; D is uncertain. Here the CDR3 DNA reads TGTGCCAGCAGCCCCCATTACGAGCAGTACTTC. This sequence encodes CASSPHYEQYF.